This T cell receptor beta chain was sequenced in a study of OX40 agonist ivuxolimab in advanced cancers. Study background: The mean age was approximately 60 years, ranging from 23 to 79, with 80% to 85% of participants male. Three dose-escalation patients had partial responses: one with hepatocellular carcinoma and two with cutaneous melanoma.

For this clone: Its antigen is not identified.

With V trimmed by 7 bases and J by 4 bases, 6 bases remained unmatched. From germline, CDR1 is ENHRY and CDR2 SYGVKD. There are 13 residues in the CDR3. Generated by immunoSEQ multiplex PCR, the TCRdb table keeps only in-frame clones and is missing some. The data hold about 110,000 clones, with approximately 90% observed a single time. Findings of the study overall: Mean expanded clone counts were higher in CD8+ than CD4+ T cells. Antigen specificity was not determined for the expanded peripheral T cells.

The input for sequencing was CD4+ or CD8+ T cells sorted from blood, taken in a trial of the OX40 agonist ivuxolimab. This clonotype was sampled from an adult with an advanced solid tumor such as melanoma, head and neck, liver or kidney cancer. This chain joins TRBV10-3 and TRBJ1-1, with TRBD1 matching 7 bases. The CDR3 DNA is TGTGCCATCACAAGGACAGGAATCACTGAAGCTTTCTTT. Its protein is CAITRTGITEAFF.